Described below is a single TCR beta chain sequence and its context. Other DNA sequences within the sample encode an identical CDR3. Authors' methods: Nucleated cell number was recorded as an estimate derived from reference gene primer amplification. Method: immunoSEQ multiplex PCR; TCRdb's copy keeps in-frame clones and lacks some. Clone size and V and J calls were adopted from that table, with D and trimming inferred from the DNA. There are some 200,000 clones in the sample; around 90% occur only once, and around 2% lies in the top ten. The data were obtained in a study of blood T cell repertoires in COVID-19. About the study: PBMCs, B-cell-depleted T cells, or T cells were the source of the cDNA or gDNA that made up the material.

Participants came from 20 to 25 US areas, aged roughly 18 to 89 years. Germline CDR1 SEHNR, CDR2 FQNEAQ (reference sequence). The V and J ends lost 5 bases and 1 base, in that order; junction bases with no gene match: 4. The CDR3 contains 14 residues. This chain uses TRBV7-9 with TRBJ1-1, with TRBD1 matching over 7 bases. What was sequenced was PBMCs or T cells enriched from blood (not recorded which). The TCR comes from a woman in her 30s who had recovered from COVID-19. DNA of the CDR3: TGTGCCAGCAGCCCGGGACAGAGGAACACTGAAGCTTTCTTT. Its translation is CASSPGQRNTEAFF.